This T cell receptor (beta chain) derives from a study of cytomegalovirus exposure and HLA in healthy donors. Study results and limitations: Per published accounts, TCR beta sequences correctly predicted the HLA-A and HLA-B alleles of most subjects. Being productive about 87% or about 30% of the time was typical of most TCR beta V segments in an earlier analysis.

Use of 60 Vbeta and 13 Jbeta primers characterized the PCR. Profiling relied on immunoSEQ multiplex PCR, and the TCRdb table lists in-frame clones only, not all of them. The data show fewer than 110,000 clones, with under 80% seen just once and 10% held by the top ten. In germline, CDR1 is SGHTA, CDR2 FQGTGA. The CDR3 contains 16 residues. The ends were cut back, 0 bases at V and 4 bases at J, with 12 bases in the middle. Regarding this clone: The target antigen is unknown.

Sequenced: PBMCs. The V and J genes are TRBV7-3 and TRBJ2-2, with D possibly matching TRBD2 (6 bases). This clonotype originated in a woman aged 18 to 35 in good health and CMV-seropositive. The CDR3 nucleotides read TGTGCCAGCAGCTTAACTCCGCGGGGAAGCACCGGGGAGCTGTTTTTT. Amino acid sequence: CASSLTPRGSTGELFF.